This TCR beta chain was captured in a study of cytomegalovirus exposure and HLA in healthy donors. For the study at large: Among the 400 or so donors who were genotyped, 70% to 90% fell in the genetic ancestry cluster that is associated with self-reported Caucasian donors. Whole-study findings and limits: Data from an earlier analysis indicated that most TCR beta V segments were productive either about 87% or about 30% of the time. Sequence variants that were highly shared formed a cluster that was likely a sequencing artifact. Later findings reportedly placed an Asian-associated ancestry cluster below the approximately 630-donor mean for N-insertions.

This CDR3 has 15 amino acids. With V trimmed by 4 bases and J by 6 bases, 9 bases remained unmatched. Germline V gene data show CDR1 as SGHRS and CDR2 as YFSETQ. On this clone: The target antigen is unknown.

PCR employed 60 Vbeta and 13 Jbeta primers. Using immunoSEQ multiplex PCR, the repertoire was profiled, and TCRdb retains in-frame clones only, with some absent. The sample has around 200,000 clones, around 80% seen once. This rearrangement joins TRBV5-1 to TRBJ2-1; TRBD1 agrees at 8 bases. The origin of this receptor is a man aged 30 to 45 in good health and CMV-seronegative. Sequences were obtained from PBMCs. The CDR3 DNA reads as TGCGCCAGCAGCCGTGGACAGGGAACTGTCAATGAGCAGTTCTTC. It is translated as CASSRGQGTVNEQFF.